Following are 13 T cell receptor beta chains from one sample sequenced in a study of blood T cell repertoires in COVID-19. Here immunoSEQ multiplex PCR was the method, and the copy in TCRdb shows in-frame clones only, minus some. The sample records approximately 440,000 clones, about 90% being singletons. The sequenced material came from PBMCs or T cells enriched from blood (not recorded which). Receptors were obtained from a man between 18 and 29 years old who had recovered from COVID-19.

J is TRBJ1-5 and V is TRBV19; TRBD1 might be the D (5 bases). The V gene lost 1 base and the J gene lost 3 bases, with 13 bases spanning the gap. The CDR3 length is 16 residues. Looked up from germline, CDR1 is LNHDA and CDR2 is SQIVND (reference sequence). The CDR3 region is CASSIGGGLPNQPQHF. CDR3 in DNA: TGTGCCAGTAGTATAGGGGGGGGACTACCCAATCAGCCCCAGCATTTT. Full variable domain (remainder filled in from reference TRBV19 and TRBJ1-5): DGGITQSPKYLFRKEGQNVTLSCEQNLNHDAMYWYRQDPGQGLRLIYYSQIVNDFQKGDIAEGYSVSREKKESFPLTVTSAQKNPTAFYLCASSIGGGLPNQPQHFGDGTRLSIL.

The V gene is TRBV27, the J gene TRBJ1-5, with 11 bases matching TRBD1. With V trimmed by 5 bases and J by 6 bases, 6 bases remained unmatched. CDR1 is MNHEY and CDR2 is SMNVEV in the germline V gene (reference sequence). The CDR3 contains 15 residues. The CDR3, as DNA: TGTGCCAGCAGTCCCCGGGACAGGGGGTTTCAGCCCCAGCATTTT. This gives the protein CASSPRDRGFQPQHF.

The chain couples TRBV18 to TRBJ1-5; a possible D gene is TRBD1 (5 bases). Germline assignment: CDR1 KGHSH and CDR2 LQKENI. The CDR3 has 15 residues. V gave up 3 bases and J gave up 2 bases, with 11 bases separating them. CDR3 nucleotide sequence: TGTGCCAGCTCACCTGGCAGGGCGGGCAATCAGCCCCAGCATTTT. Residues: CASSPGRAGNQPQHF. The variable domain in full, completed from reference TRBV18 and TRBJ1-5, reads NAGVMQNPRHLVRRRGQEARLRCSPMKGHSHVYWYRQLPEEGLKFMVYLQKENIIDESGMPKERFSAEFPKEGPSILRIQQVVRGDSAAYFCASSPGRAGNQPQHFGDGTRLSIL.

The V call is TRBV12-5, the J call TRBJ2-5; possibly TRBD2 for D (6 bases). CDR3 length equals 18 residues. Trimming removed 0 bases from V and 4 bases from J, with 21 bases in between. The V gene's germline CDR1 is LGHNT and CDR2 FRNRAP. The CDR3 loop is CASGLVQEGYQLPETQYF. In nucleotides, the CDR3 is TGTGCTAGTGGTTTGGTACAGGAGGGCTACCAGCTTCCAGAGACCCAGTACTTC.

This clone was picked up a small number of times. J is TRBJ1-1 and V is TRBV7-9; D gene unclear. Germline CDR1 SEHNR, CDR2 FQNEAQ (reference sequence). The V end was cut by 2 bases, the J end by 1 base, with 8 bases between. The CDR3 totals 14 residues. DNA of the CDR3: TGTGCCAGCAGCTTATTGGCCCAGAACACTGAAGCTTTCTTT. Amino acids: CASSLLAQNTEAFF.

This CDR3 is CASSEAGTGGFGYTF. The DNA of the CDR3 is TGTGCCAGCAGTGAAGCGGGGACAGGGGGCTTTGGCTACACCTTC. V is TRBV6-1 and J is TRBJ1-2; 12 positions match TRBD1. CDR1 is MNHNS, CDR2 SASEGT, per germline. J lost 7 bases, V lost 0 bases, and 3 bases had no gene match. This CDR3 is 15 amino acids long.

V usage is TRBV19 and J usage is TRBJ1-1; D is perhaps TRBD1 (5 bases). V lost 3 bases, J lost 0 bases, and 17 bases lay in between. Germline lookup yields CDR1 LNHDA and CDR2 SQIVND (reference sequence). CDR3 length: 17 residues. This chain's CDR3 is CASSIMEGDRMNTEAFF. CDR3 coding DNA: TGTGCCAGTAGTATCATGGAAGGGGATCGGATGAACACTGAAGCTTTCTTT. Looking up the rest from reference TRBV19 and TRBJ1-1 gives the full variable domain: DGGITQSPKYLFRKEGQNVTLSCEQNLNHDAMYWYRQDPGQGLRLIYYSQIVNDFQKGDIAEGYSVSREKKESFPLTVTSAQKNPTAFYLCASSIMEGDRMNTEAFFGQGTRLTVV.

This chain connects TRBV14 to TRBJ1-2; no clear D. This CDR3 has 14 residues. In germline, CDR1 is SGHDN, CDR2 FVKESK. V shed 0 bases and J shed 3 bases, with 8 bases lying between them. CDR3 nucleotides: TGTGCCAGCAGCCAAGACTTGCGCCACTATGGCTACACCTTC. This sequence encodes CASSQDLRHYGYTF.

The genes are TRBV16 and TRBJ1-3; unclear D gene. The CDR3 has 15 residues. V dropped 0 bases and J dropped 0 bases, with 6 bases sitting between them. In germline, CDR1 is KGHSY, CDR2 FQNENV. CDR3 residues: CASSQSAYSGNTIYF. In DNA form, the CDR3 reads TGTGCCAGCAGCCAATCCGCGTACTCTGGAAACACCATATATTTT.

The chain employs TRBV28 and TRBJ2-5; 10 bases line up with TRBD2. J lost 2 bases, V lost 6 bases, and 9 bases had no gene match. CDR1 is MDHEN and CDR2 is SYDVKM in the germline V gene. This CDR3 spans 16 amino acids. The CDR3: CASSNSPGLAQETQYF. In nucleotides, the CDR3 is TGTGCCAGCAGCAACTCACCGGGACTAGCGCAAGAGACCCAGTACTTC. Full variable domain (outside the CDR3, taken from reference TRBV28 and TRBJ2-5): DVKVTQSSRYLVKRTGEKVFLECVQDMDHENMFWYRQDPGLGLRLIYFSYDVKMKEKGDIPEGYSVSREKKERFSLILESASTNQTSMYLCASSNSPGLAQETQYFGPGTRLLVL.

The chain couples TRBV9 to TRBJ1-4; D is uncertain. This CDR3 region has 12 residues. Trimming cost V 0 bases and J 7 bases, with 4 bases left between them. Germline assignment: CDR1 SGDLS and CDR2 YYNGEE. CDR3 amino acids: CASSVAGEKLFF. In DNA form, the CDR3 reads TGTGCCAGCAGCGTAGCAGGTGAAAAACTGTTTTTT.

This rearrangement joins TRBV6-5 to TRBJ2-7; D is unclear. The germline gives CDR1 MNHEY, CDR2 SVGAGI. The CDR3 length is 12 residues. The V and J ends lost 5 bases and 2 bases respectively, with 7 bases between them. The CDR3 nucleotides are TGTGCCAGCAGTAACAGTCCCTACGAGCAGTACTTC. This sequence encodes CASSNSPYEQYF.

DNA for the CDR3: TGTGCCAGCAGCCAGCTCAGCGGGGCCTCCTACGAGCAGTACTTC. Encoded protein: CASSQLSGASYEQYF. V and J are TRBV7-9 and TRBJ2-7, with 7 positions matching TRBD2. This CDR3 is built from 15 residues. J was trimmed by 0 bases and V by 5 bases; bases with no gene match: 7. Germline CDR1 reads SEHNR; CDR2 reads FQNEAQ (reference sequence).